The rows below give T cell receptor beta chains drawn from one sample of a study of control samples from healthy donors and cancer patients. Profiled with immunoSEQ multiplex PCR; TCRdb holds only in-frame clones, not every one. The data show fewer than 120,000 clones, around 87% seen once. The sequenced material came from PBMCs. These receptors all come from a woman aged 55-70 years with lung cancer. Each CDR3 is given with its conserved first and last residue. Fields, in order: V gene, clone size, D gene, J gene, CDR3 DNA, CDR3 protein. A D gene is named only where the DNA matches it firmly. Expanded clones get a size class; other rows say once, few or many, or leave the size out.

V gene: TRBV6-5
clone size: once
D gene: TRBD1
J gene: TRBJ1-1
CDR3 DNA: TGTGCCAGCAGCGCTACAGGGGTGAGGAACACTGAAGCTTTCTTT
CDR3 protein: CASSATGVRNTEAFF

V gene: TRBV19
clone size: NA
D gene: TRBD1
J gene: TRBJ2-7
CDR3 DNA: TGTGCCAGTAGTATAGATCGGACAGGGAGAACCTCCTACGAGCAGTACTTC
CDR3 protein: CASSIDRTGRTSYEQYF

V gene: TRBV21-1
clone size: NA
D gene: NA
J gene: TRBJ1-4
CDR3 DNA: TGTGCCAGCAGCACCCCCCGTTGGCGGTGGCTTAAAAAACTGTTTTTT
CDR3 protein: CASSTPRWRWLKKLFF

V gene: TRBV30
clone size: NA
D gene: NA
J gene: TRBJ2-5
CDR3 DNA: TGTGCCTTCCGGGACTCTTCAGAGACCCAGTACTTC
CDR3 protein: CAFRDSSETQYF

V gene: TRBV24-1
clone size: NA
D gene: TRBD2
J gene: TRBJ2-1
CDR3 DNA: TGTGCCACCAGGACTAGCGGGAGTGAGTCCTACAATGAGCAGTTCTTC
CDR3 protein: CATRTSGSESYNEQFF

V gene: TRBV7-9
clone size: NA
D gene: NA
J gene: TRBJ2-3
CDR3 DNA: TGTGCCAGCAGCTTAAATGTCGGGTCTGGCACAGATACGCAGTATTTT
CDR3 protein: CASSLNVGSGTDTQYF

V gene: TRBV6-5
clone size: NA
D gene: NA
J gene: TRBJ2-7
CDR3 DNA: TGTGCCAGCAGTTTGGTCCCCCAGTCTAGCTACGAGCAGTACTTC
CDR3 protein: CASSLVPQSSYEQYF

V gene: TRBV5-6
clone size: NA
D gene: NA
J gene: TRBJ2-5
CDR3 DNA: TGTGCCAGCAGCAAACAAGAGACCCAGTACTTC
CDR3 protein: CASSKQETQYF

V gene: TRBV20-1
clone size: NA
D gene: NA
J gene: TRBJ2-7
CDR3 DNA: TGCAGTGCTAGTAGACAGGGAGGGTACGAGCAGTACTTC
CDR3 protein: CSASRQGGYEQYF

V gene: TRBV12-3/TRBV12-4
clone size: NA
D gene: NA
J gene: TRBJ1-6
CDR3 DNA: TGTGCCAGCAGCGCCTACAGGGACTCACCCCTCCACTTT
CDR3 protein: CASSAYRDSPLHF

V gene: TRBV5-1
clone size: NA
D gene: TRBD1
J gene: TRBJ2-5
CDR3 DNA: TGCGCCAGCAGCTCGCTACAGGGGGCAGGGGAGACCCAGTACTTC
CDR3 protein: CASSSLQGAGETQYF

V gene: TRBV29-1
clone size: NA
D gene: NA
J gene: TRBJ2-7
CDR3 DNA: TGCAGCGTTGTATTAGGGACTCACTACGAGCAGTACTTC
CDR3 protein: CSVVLGTHYEQYF

V gene: TRBV3-1/TRBV3-2
clone size: NA
D gene: NA
J gene: TRBJ1-1
CDR3 DNA: TGTGCCAGCAGCTGGGTCAGGAACGCCTTGAACACTGAAGCTTTCTTT
CDR3 protein: CASSWVRNALNTEAFF

V gene: TRBV7-3
clone size: NA
D gene: NA
J gene: TRBJ2-7
CDR3 DNA: TGTGCCAGCAGCTTCGGACCCTTTTACGAGCAGTACTTC
CDR3 protein: CASSFGPFYEQYF

V gene: TRBV30
clone size: NA
D gene: NA
J gene: TRBJ1-2
CDR3 DNA: TGTGCCTGGAGGGCTAACTATGGCTACACCTTC
CDR3 protein: CAWRANYGYTF